This T cell receptor beta chain derives from a study of T cells in Graves' hyperthyroidism and ophthalmopathy. At the level of the study: Peripheral blood was taken when the disease was first diagnosed, before any treatment began.

From RNA transcripts, TCR beta CDR3 regions were amplified. The primer set for the first-round RT-PCR of the TCR CDR3 was HTBI. Via MiXCR, TCRdb re-called the multiplex PCR reads, giving one row per CDR3 protein. The table has a few hundred thousand distinct CDR3 sequences, roughly 15% seen once. Patients with ophthalmopathy all had a Clinical Activity Score of at least 3, a NOSPECS grade of at least 4 and duration under 3 months. Uncontrolled infection, other autoimmune disease, pregnancy or lactation excluded patients. The CDR3 is 15 amino acids. V was clipped by 5 bases and J by 4 bases, with 15 bases between them. Germline V CDR1 and CDR2: LNHDA, SQIVND (reference sequence).

The TCR sequence derives from a woman aged 40 to 49 with Graves' ophthalmopathy. Material for sequencing was blood. The chain combines TRBV19 with TRBJ1-5, with D possibly being TRBD1 (5 bases). Here the CDR3 reads CASSSQAGPNQPQHF. The DNA for the CDR3 is TGTGCCAGTAGTTCACAGGCAGGGCCAAATCAGCCCCAGCATTTT.